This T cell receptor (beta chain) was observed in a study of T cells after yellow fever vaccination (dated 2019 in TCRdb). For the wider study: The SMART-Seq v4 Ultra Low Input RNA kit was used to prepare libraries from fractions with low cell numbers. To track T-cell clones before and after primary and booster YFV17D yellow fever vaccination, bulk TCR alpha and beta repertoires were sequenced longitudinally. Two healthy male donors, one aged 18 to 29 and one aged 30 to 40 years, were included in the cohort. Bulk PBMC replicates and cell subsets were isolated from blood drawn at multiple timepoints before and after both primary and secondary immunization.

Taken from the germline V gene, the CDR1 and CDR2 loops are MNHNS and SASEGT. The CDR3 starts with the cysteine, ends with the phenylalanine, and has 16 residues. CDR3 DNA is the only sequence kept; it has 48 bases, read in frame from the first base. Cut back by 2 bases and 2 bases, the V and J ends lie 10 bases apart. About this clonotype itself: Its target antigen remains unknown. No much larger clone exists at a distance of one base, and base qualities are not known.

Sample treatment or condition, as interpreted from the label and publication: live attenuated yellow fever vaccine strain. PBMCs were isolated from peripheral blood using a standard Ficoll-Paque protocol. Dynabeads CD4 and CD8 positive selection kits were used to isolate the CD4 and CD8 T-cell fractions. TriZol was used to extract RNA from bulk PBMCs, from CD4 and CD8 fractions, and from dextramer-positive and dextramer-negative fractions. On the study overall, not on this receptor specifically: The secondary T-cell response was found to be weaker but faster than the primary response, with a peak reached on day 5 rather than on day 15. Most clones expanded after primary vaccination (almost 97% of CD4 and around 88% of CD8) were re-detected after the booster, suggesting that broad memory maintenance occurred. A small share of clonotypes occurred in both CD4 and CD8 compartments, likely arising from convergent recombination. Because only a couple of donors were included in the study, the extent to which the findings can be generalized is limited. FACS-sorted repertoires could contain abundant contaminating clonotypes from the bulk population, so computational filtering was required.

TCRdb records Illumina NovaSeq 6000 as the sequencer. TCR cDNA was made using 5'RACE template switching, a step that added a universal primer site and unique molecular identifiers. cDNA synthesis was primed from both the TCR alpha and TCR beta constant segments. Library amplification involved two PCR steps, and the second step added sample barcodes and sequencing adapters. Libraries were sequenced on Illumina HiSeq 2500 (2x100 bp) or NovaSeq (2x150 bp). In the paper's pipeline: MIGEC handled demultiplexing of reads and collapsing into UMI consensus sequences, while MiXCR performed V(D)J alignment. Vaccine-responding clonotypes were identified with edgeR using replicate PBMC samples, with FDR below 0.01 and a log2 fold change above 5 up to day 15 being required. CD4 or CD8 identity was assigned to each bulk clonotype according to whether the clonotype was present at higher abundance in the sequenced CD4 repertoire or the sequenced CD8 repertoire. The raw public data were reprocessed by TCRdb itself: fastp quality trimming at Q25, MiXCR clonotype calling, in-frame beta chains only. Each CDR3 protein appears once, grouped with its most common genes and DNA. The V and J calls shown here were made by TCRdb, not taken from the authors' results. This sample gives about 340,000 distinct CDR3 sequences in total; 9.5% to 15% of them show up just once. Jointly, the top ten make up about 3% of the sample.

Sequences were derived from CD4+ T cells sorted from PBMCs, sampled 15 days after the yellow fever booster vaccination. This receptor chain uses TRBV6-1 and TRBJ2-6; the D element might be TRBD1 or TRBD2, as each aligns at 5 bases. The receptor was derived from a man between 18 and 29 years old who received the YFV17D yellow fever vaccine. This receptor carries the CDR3 CASSEFEGPGANVLTF. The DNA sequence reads TGTGCCAGCAGTGAATTCGAGGGGCCTGGGGCCAACGTCCTGACTTTC.